This T cell receptor (beta chain) was found in a study of beta chain features in type 1 diabetes. Note on this clone: Other nucleotide sequences from this sample produce the same CDR3.

Every bit of the isolated RNA underwent reverse transcription, so sequencing read expressed TCRB transcripts. The protocol was immunoSEQ multiplex PCR, while the TCRdb copy is restricted to in-frame clones and leaves out a portion. The data contain 400,000 to 600,000 clones, approximately 30% of them singletons. The sequencing input was naive CD4+ T cells from blood. The receptor was derived from a man aged 18 to 29 in good health.

CDR3 in amino acids: CAWSGRGNEQFF. The CDR3 region has the DNA TGTGCCTGGAGTGGCAGGGGCAATGAGCAGTTCTTC. The chain joins TRBV30 to TRBJ2-1; possibly TRBD1 for D (6 bases). CDR3 length: 12 residues. Germline CDR1 GTSNPN, CDR2 SVGIG (reference sequence). V was cut by 1 base and J by 6 bases, with 7 bases left in between.